This T cell receptor beta chain originates from a study of shared T cell receptors in the human thymus. TCRdb keeps only in-frame clones here, not all; method: immunoSEQ multiplex PCR. The sample lists some 760,000 clones, over 75% occurring once. V was cut by 4 bases and J by 0 bases, with 10 bases left in between. CDR3 size: 14 residues. Germline V gene lookup returns CDR1 SGHRS and CDR2 YFSETQ. This sample was also put to use in a study of human thymus T cells. That source reports: Donation was from healthy Finnish infants who were having corrective surgery that addressed congenital heart defects. Thymus tissue was removed during corrective cardiac surgery. Gene usage for V and J segments appeared biased in thymic and blood repertoires. Related research found strongly overlapping thymic repertoires in unrelated individuals.

The receptor's source is a girl under three years old with a congenital heart defect. This rearrangement joins TRBV5-1 to TRBJ1-1; D not resolved. The sample taken for sequencing was thymocytes. The CDR3 reads CASSQHGVNTEAFF. Here the CDR3 DNA reads TGCGCCAGCAGCCAGCACGGGGTGAACACTGAAGCTTTCTTT.